Each of the 2 T cell receptor beta chains below was sequenced from the same sample in a study of blood T cells in healthy people across ages. Through a sample-barcoded 5' primer and a J-beta primer mix, a second PCR was run for roughly 6 to 12 cycles. TCRdb reprocessed the 5' RACE reads via MiXCR and lists one record per CDR3 protein. The table records over 1,200,000 distinct CDR3 sequences, around 55% of them present only once. Sequencing was performed on blood. These receptors were collected from a man between 18 and 29 years old in good health.

V gene TRBV5-1 combines with J gene TRBJ1-1; D is ambiguous. CDR1 and CDR2 (germline): SGHRS, YFSETQ. CDR3 length: 13 residues. The CDR3 reads CTSKNPSNTEAFF. The DNA for the CDR3 is TGCACCTCCAAAAACCCGTCCAACACTGAAGCTTTCTTT. Based on the CDR3 plus reference TRBV5-1 and TRBJ1-1, the full variable domain is KAGVTQTPRYLIKTRGQQVTLSCSPISGHRSVSWYQQTPGQGLQFLFEYFSETQRNKGNFPGRFSGRQFSNSRSEMNVSTLELGDSALYLCTSKNPSNTEAFFGQGTRLTVV.

The chain joins TRBV10-3 to TRBJ2-7; tentative D call: TRBD1 (6 bases). This CDR3 contains 11 residues. Germline values: CDR1 ENHRY, CDR2 SYGVKD. V was cut by 2 bases and J by 7 bases, with 6 bases left in between. This chain's CDR3 is CAISEGTEQYF. CDR3 bases: TGTGCCATCAGTGAGGGGACAGAGCAGTACTTC.